This T cell receptor beta chain was obtained from a study of graft-versus-host responses after intestinal transplantation. Study-wide context: Every recipient underwent anti-thymocyte globulin induction, then tacrolimus and steroids for 2 to 3 years.

The table came from immunoSEQ multiplex PCR; TCRdb's copy has only in-frame clones and leaves some out. The sample lists roughly 40,000 clones, around nine tenths occurring once. Concerning this clone: Germline is not matched at one junction end, which may reflect a read error.

Germline V lookup: CDR1 SGHAT, CDR2 FQNNGV. The CDR3 has 11 amino acids. Sequencing used PBMCs, obtained roughly 270 days after transplant. This receptor was taken from a human patient who received an intestinal transplant, so some T cells may come from the graft donor. The chain combines TRBV11-2 with TRBJ2-1, with D possibly TRBD2 on 5 matching bases. The CDR3 sequence: CASSLGTLKIF. The CDR3 DNA sequence: TGTGCCAGCAGCTTAGGGACTCTAAAGATCTTC.